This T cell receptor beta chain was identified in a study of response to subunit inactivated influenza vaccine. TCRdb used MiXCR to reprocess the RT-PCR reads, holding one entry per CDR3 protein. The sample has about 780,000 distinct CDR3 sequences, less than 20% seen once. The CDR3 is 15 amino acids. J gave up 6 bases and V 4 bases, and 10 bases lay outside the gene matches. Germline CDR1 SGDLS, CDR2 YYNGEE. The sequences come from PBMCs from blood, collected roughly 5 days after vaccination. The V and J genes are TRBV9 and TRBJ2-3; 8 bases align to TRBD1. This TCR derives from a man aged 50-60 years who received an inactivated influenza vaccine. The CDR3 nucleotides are TGTGCCAGCAGCTTCGGGACAGGCCGGGGGGATACGCAGTATTTT. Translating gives CASSFGTGRGDTQYF. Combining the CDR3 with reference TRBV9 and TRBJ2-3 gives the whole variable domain DSGVTQTPKHLITATGQRVTLRCSPRSGDLSVYWYQQSLDQGLQFLIQYYNGEERAKGNILERFSAQQFPDLHSELNLSSLELGDSALYFCASSFGTGRGDTQYFGPGTRLTVL.